This T cell receptor beta chain originates from a study of cytomegalovirus exposure and HLA in healthy donors. Study-wide results and limits: Association of a missense DCLRE1C variant with TCR beta V- and J-gene trimming was reported in a later analysis.

Worth noting for this clone: Its matching antigen is unknown.

It was with 60 Vbeta and 13 Jbeta primers that the PCR ran. Sequencing was performed with immunoSEQ multiplex PCR; in TCRdb, only in-frame clones are kept and a portion is missing. The table includes about 200,000 clones, 65% to 90% detected once. Germline CDR1 is SGHNT and CDR2 is YENEEA. The junction had 7 bases not matched to a gene; V was cut back by 5 bases and J by 6 bases. The CDR3 covers 15 residues. The chain has TRBV11-3 and TRBJ2-2; 9 positions match TRBD1. The sequenced sample was PBMCs. The clonotype was recovered from a woman aged 25 to 39 in good health and CMV-seronegative. The CDR3 bases are TGTGCCAGCAGCCCGGGACAGGGTGCCCCCGGGGAGCTGTTTTTT. This sequence encodes CASSPGQGAPGELFF.